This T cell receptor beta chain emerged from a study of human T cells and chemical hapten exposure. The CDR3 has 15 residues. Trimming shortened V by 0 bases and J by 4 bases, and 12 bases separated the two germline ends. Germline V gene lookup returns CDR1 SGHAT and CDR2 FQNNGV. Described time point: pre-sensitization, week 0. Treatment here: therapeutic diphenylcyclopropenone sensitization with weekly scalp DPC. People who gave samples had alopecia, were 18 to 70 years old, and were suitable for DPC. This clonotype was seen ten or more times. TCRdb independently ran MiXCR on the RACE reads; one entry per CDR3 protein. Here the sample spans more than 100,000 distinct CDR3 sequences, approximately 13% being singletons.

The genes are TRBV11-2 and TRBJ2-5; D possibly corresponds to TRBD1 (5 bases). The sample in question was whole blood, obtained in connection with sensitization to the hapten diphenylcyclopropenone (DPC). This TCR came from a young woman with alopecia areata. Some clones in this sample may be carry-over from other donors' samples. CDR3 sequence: CASSLDGAERETQYF. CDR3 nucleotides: TGTGCCAGCAGCTTAGATGGGGCAGAGCGAGAGACCCAGTACTTC. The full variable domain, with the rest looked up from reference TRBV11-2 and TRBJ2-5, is EAGVAQSPRYKIIEKRQSVAFWCNPISGHATLYWYQQILGQGPKLLIQFQNNGVVDDSQLPKDRFSAERLKGVDSTLKIQPAKLEDSAVYLCASSLDGAERETQYFGPGTRLLVL.